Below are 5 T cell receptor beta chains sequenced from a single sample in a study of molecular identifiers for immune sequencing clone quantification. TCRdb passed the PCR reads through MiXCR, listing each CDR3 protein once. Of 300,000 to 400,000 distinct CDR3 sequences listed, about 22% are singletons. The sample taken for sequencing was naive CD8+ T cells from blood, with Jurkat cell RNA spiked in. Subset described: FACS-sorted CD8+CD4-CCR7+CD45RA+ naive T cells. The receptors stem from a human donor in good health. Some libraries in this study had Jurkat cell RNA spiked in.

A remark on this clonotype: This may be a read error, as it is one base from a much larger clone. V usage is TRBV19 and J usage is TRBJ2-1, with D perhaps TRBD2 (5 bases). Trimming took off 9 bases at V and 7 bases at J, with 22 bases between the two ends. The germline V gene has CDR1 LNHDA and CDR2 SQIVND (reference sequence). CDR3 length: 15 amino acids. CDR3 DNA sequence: TGTGCCAGCTCATGGGAGAGTAATGCTGGGAATGAGCAGTTCTTC. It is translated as CASSWESNAGNEQFF.

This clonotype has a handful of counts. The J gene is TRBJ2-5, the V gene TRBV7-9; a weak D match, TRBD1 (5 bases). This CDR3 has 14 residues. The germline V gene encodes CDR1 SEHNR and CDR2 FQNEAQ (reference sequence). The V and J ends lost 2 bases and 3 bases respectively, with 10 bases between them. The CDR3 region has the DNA TGTGCCAGCAGCTTACTAGGGGCTAAAGAGACCCAGTACTTC. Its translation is CASSLLGAKETQYF.

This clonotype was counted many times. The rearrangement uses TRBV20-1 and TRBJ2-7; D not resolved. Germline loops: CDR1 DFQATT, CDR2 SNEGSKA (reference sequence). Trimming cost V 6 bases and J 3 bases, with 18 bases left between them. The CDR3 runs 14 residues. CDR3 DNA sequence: TGCAGTGCCCCCCCGGACGGCTTTCTCTACGAGCAGTACTTC. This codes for CSAPPDGFLYEQYF.

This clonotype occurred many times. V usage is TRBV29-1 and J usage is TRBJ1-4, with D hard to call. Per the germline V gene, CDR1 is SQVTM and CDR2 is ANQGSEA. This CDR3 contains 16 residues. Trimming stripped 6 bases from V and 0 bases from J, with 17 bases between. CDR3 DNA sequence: TGCAGCGTGGGAGACCCTGACTTGGCAACTAATGAAAAACTGTTTTTT. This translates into CSVGDPDLATNEKLFF.

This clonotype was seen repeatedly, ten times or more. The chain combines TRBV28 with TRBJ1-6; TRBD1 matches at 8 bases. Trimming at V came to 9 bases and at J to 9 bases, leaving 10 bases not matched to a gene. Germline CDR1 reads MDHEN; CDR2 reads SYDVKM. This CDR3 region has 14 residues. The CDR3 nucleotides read TGTGCCAGTAGATTCAGGGGGCAGAGTTCACCCCTCCACTTT. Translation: CASRFRGQSSPLHF.